The clone carrying this TCR beta chain was seen many times. Its matching antigen is unknown. This specimen comes from a study of T cell repertoires in cytomegalovirus infection. The wider study: HLA-C-restricted CMV epitopes, recently identified, and well-studied HLA-B-restricted ones were used by the study. Indications came from public TCR beta signatures; they pointed to CMV infection and to a matching HLA type. Findings and limits, study-wide: HLA-C-restricted CMV-specific TCR beta clonotypes prevailed in the ex vivo response.

With 2 bases removed from V and 5 bases from J, the gap between germline ends came to 23 bases. CDR1 is SGHTA, CDR2 FQGNSA, per germline. The CDR3 sequence is 18 residues long. TCRdb re-analysed the reads in MiXCR, keeping a single row per CDR3 protein. The sample shows about 150,000 distinct CDR3 sequences, 25% to 35% of them seen only once. The source material was CD8+ T cells from cultured PBMCs, sampled from culture after CMV antigen stimulation. This receptor was obtained from a human donor in good health (CMV status not recorded). Some clones in this sample may be carry-over from other donors' samples. The rearrangement links TRBV7-2 to TRBJ2-3; weak D call: TRBD2 (7 bases). The CDR3 DNA reads as TGTGCCAGCAGCTTAATGGTCGTCGTGGGGGGGCTGGGAGATACGCAGTATTTT. It codes for CASSLMVVVGGLGDTQYF.